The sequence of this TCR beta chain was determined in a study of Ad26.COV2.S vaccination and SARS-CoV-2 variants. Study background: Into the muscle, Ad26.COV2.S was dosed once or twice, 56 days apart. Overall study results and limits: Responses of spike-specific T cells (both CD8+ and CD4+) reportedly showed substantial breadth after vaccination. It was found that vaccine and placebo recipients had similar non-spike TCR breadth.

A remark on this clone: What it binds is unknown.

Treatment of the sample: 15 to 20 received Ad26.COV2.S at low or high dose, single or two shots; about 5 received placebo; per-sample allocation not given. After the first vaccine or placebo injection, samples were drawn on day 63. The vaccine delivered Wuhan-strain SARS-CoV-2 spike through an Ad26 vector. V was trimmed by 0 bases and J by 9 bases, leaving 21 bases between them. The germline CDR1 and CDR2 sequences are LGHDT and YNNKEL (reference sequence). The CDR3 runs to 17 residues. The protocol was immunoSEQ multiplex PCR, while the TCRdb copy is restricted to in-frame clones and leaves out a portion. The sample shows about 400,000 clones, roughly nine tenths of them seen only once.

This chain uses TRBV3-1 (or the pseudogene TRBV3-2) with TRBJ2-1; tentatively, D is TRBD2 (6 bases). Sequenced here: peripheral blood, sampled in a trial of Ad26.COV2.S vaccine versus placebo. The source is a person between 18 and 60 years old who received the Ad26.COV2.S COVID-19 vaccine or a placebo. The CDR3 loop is CASSQEEGDTPLSEQFF. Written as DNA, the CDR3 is TGTGCCAGCAGCCAAGAGGAGGGAGACACCCCCCTGAGTGAGCAGTTCTTC.